Shown below are 18 T cell receptor beta chains from a single sample sequenced in a study of cytomegalovirus exposure and HLA in healthy donors. Profiled with immunoSEQ multiplex PCR; TCRdb holds only in-frame clones, not every one. Found here are fewer than 400,000 clones, 86% of them singletons; the top ten hold around 0.84%. The specimen sequenced was PBMCs. These receptors originate from a woman younger than 35 in good health and CMV-seronegative.

The chain has TRBV2 and TRBJ2-7, with D maybe TRBD1 (6 bases). Germline V gene sequence: CDR1 SNHLY, CDR2 FYNNEI. The V gene lost 6 bases and the J gene lost 3 bases, with 12 bases spanning the gap. The CDR3 has 13 amino acids. The CDR3 nucleotides read TGTGCCAGCAGGTTCAGGGGCGACTACGAGCAGTACTTC. Residues: CASRFRGDYEQYF.

The chain combines TRBV9 with TRBJ2-1; TRBD2 matches 15 bases. This CDR3 comprises 18 residues. Per germline, CDR1 SGDLS and CDR2 YYNGEE. V lost 3 bases to trimming and J lost 6 bases; unmatched junction nucleotides: 10. The CDR3 here is CASSALGLAGGPSNEQFF. CDR3 nucleotide sequence: TGTGCCAGCAGCGCGCTAGGACTAGCGGGAGGGCCGAGCAATGAGCAGTTCTTC.

This chain connects TRBV6-5 to TRBJ2-7; maybe TRBD1 (6 bases). The V gene's germline CDR1 is MNHEY and CDR2 SVGAGI. V gave up 5 bases and J gave up 2 bases, with 10 bases separating them. The CDR3 is 13 amino acids. CDR3 nucleotide sequence: TGTGCCAGCAGTACTGGACAGACCTACGAGCAGTACTTC. Protein sequence: CASSTGQTYEQYF.

This rearrangement joins TRBV2 to TRBJ2-7, with 7 bases matching TRBD1. The CDR3 contains 13 residues. CDR1 is SNHLY and CDR2 is FYNNEI in the germline V gene. After removal of 8 bases from V and 0 bases from J, the junction contained 4 bases not matched to a gene. CDR3 region: CASQTGNSYEQYF. DNA of the CDR3: TGTGCCAGCCAGACAGGGAACTCCTACGAGCAGTACTTC.

This clone was counted only a few times. The rearrangement links TRBV6-5 to TRBJ1-4, with a tentative D call TRBD1 (6 bases). Germline CDR1 MNHEY, CDR2 SVGAGI. CDR3 length equals 15 residues. V shed 2 bases and J shed 7 bases, with 14 bases lying between them. The CDR3 DNA reads TGTGCCAGCAGTTACGGGACGGGGACAACTGAAAAACTGTTTTTT. This sequence encodes CASSYGTGTTEKLFF.

A single count supports this clone. CDR3: CASSRGGQETQYF. CDR3 coding DNA: TGTGCCAGCAGCCGGGGGGGACAAGAGACCCAGTACTTC. The chain joins TRBV7-7 to TRBJ2-5; 8 positions agree with TRBD2. CDR3 length: 13 residues. The J segment lost 2 bases and the V segment lost 5 bases, leaving 1 base of the junction unmatched. From germline, CDR1 is SSHAT and CDR2 FNYEAQ (reference sequence).

The chain recombines TRBV28 with TRBJ2-7; D unresolved. This CDR3 has 13 amino acids. CDR1 is MDHEN and CDR2 is SYDVKM in the germline V gene. V dropped 0 bases and J dropped 3 bases, with 6 bases sitting between them. Written as DNA, the CDR3 is TGTGCCAGCAGTTTATGGGCCAACTACGAGCAGTACTTC. This encodes CASSLWANYEQYF.

This clone was found a few times. The chain is built from TRBV6-5 and TRBJ1-2; no clear D. The V and J ends lost 6 bases and 1 base respectively, with 9 bases between them. CDR3 length: 13 amino acids. Germline CDR1 is MNHEY and CDR2 is SVGAGI. DNA of the CDR3: TGTGCCAGCAGCCTTGACATTAACTATGGCTACACCTTC. This translates into CASSLDINYGYTF.

The chain combines TRBV28 with TRBJ2-2; D is undetermined. V was shortened by 6 bases and J by 1 base, with 6 bases between the two germline ends. CDR1 MDHEN and CDR2 SYDVKM come from the germline V gene. This CDR3 has 13 amino acids. CDR3 loop: CASRPGNTGELFF. CDR3 nucleotides: TGTGCCAGCAGGCCAGGGAACACCGGGGAGCTGTTTTTT.

The V and J genes are TRBV7-2 and TRBJ1-5, with unresolved D. CDR1 and CDR2 (germline): SGHTA, FQGNSA. There are 13 residues in the CDR3. V was cut by 4 bases and J by 7 bases, with 11 bases left in between. DNA for the CDR3: TGTGCCAGCAGCTCCGATTTGAGGCAGCCCCAGCATTTT. The encoded protein is CASSSDLRQPQHF.

The chain recombines TRBV27 with TRBJ2-5; 8 bases are a match to TRBD2. This CDR3 comprises 15 residues. Germline lookup yields CDR1 MNHEY and CDR2 SMNVEV (reference sequence). The V segment lost 4 bases and the J segment 4 bases; nucleotides outside the gene matches: 8. The CDR3 here is CASSSPAGGVETQYF. The CDR3 DNA reads TGTGCCAGCAGTTCCCCTGCGGGAGGCGTAGAGACCCAGTACTTC.

This sequence joins TRBV13 and TRBJ1-2; the D gene is possibly TRBD1 (6 bases). Per the germline V gene, CDR1 is PRHDT and CDR2 is FYEKMQ (reference sequence). V gave up 4 bases and J gave up 4 bases, with 16 bases separating them. There are 15 residues in the CDR3. The DNA of the CDR3 is TGTGCCAGCAGCTCTTTGACAGGACGTGTCTATGGCTACACCTTC. This gives the protein CASSSLTGRVYGYTF.

This chain connects TRBV4-1 to TRBJ2-4, with 7 bases fitting TRBD2. CDR3 length: 17 amino acids. The germline gives CDR1 MGHRA, CDR2 YSYEKL. The V gene end was trimmed by 0 bases and the J gene end by 0 bases; junction bases not matched to a gene: 5. The CDR3 DNA reads as TGCGCCAGCAGCCAAGATCTCGGGAGGTCAGCCAAAAACATTCAGTACTTC. It is translated as CASSQDLGRSAKNIQYF.

This chain connects TRBV4-3 to TRBJ2-2; TRBD2 is a possible D gene (5 bases). V was clipped by 0 bases and J by 4 bases, with 12 bases between them. Germline V gene sequence: CDR1 LGHNA, CDR2 YSLEER. The CDR3 is 16 amino acids. CDR3 bases: TGCGCCAGCAGCCAAGATCTACGGGGTTCCACCGGGGAGCTGTTTTTT. It is translated as CASSQDLRGSTGELFF.

The J gene is TRBJ2-1, the V gene TRBV27; the D gene is possibly TRBD1 (5 bases). Germline CDR1 reads MNHEY; CDR2 reads SMNVEV (reference sequence). Between the trimmed V and J ends, which lost 2 bases and 9 bases, there was a span of 14 bases. This CDR3 has 14 amino acids. DNA for the CDR3: TGTGCCAGCAGTTTACTGGACACCGGTGGTGAGCAGTTCTTC. It yields the protein CASSLLDTGGEQFF.

A single count supports this clone. The chain recombines TRBV7-2 with TRBJ2-7; maybe TRBD2 (5 bases). CDR3 length equals 13 residues. V was trimmed by 3 bases and J by 3 bases, leaving 9 bases between them. Per the germline V gene, CDR1 is SGHTA and CDR2 is FQGNSA. CDR3 in amino acids: CASSLEDGYEQYF. In DNA form, the CDR3 reads TGTGCCAGCAGCTTGGAGGACGGCTACGAGCAGTACTTC.

The chain employs TRBV13 and TRBJ2-7, with 9 bases identical to TRBD2. With V trimmed by 3 bases and J by 5 bases, 5 bases remained unmatched. CDR3 length equals 14 residues. Looked up from germline, CDR1 is PRHDT and CDR2 is FYEKMQ (reference sequence). CDR3 coding DNA: TGTGCCAGCAGCTTTAGCGGGAGAGCCCACGAGCAGTACTTC. Residues: CASSFSGRAHEQYF.

This chain uses TRBV7-9 with TRBJ2-1; maybe TRBD2 (6 bases). The CDR3 is 14 residues long. Germline lookup yields CDR1 SEHNR and CDR2 FQNEAQ (reference sequence). Trimming removed 0 bases from V and 8 bases from J, with 11 bases in between. The CDR3 nucleotides read TGTGCCAGCAGCTTAGCCTCCCCGGGGGATGAGCAGTTCTTC. This codes for CASSLASPGDEQFF.